This is a list of T cell receptor beta chains from one sample in a study of cytomegalovirus exposure and HLA in healthy donors. The table came from immunoSEQ multiplex PCR; TCRdb's copy has only in-frame clones and leaves some out. The table lists over 80,000 clones, over 60% of them singletons. What was sequenced was PBMCs. These receptors originate from a boy aged 5 to 17 in good health and CMV-seropositive. The CDR3 runs from the conserved cysteine through the conserved F or W. Fields, in order: V gene, clone size, J gene, D gene, CDR3 protein, CDR3 DNA. D genes are given only for firm matches. Size values are once, few and many counts, or a class for expanded clones, and some rows have none.

v_call: TRBV5-5; clone_size: -; j_call: TRBJ2-3; d_call: -; cdr3_aa: CASSLQGSTDTQYF; cdr3_nt: TGTGCCAGCAGCTTGCAGGGTAGCACAGATACGCAGTATTTT
v_call: TRBV7-2; clone_size: -; j_call: TRBJ1-6; d_call: TRBD1; cdr3_aa: CASSLVGTGGRNSPLHF; cdr3_nt: TGTGCCAGCAGCTTAGTTGGGACAGGGGGCAGGAATTCACCCCTCCACTTT
v_call: TRBV30; clone_size: -; j_call: TRBJ1-1; d_call: -; cdr3_aa: CAWRRLNTEAFF; cdr3_nt: TGTGCCTGGAGGCGGCTGAACACTGAAGCTTTCTTT
v_call: TRBV29-1; clone_size: -; j_call: TRBJ2-2; d_call: -; cdr3_aa: CSARRTWDTGELFF; cdr3_nt: TGCAGCGCTCGCCGGACTTGGGACACCGGGGAGCTGTTTTTT
v_call: TRBV12-5; clone_size: -; j_call: TRBJ2-3; d_call: -; cdr3_aa: CASGLVRAGDTQYF; cdr3_nt: TGTGCTAGTGGTTTGGTACGGGCGGGAGATACGCAGTATTTT
v_call: TRBV5-1; clone_size: -; j_call: TRBJ1-6; d_call: -; cdr3_aa: CASSSGTPYSPLHF; cdr3_nt: TGCGCCAGCAGCTCCGGGACTCCATATTCACCCCTCCACTTT
v_call: TRBV30; clone_size: -; j_call: TRBJ1-6; d_call: -; cdr3_aa: CAWSVLGGGNSPLHF; cdr3_nt: TGTGCCTGGAGTGTACTAGGCGGAGGCAATTCACCCCTCCACTTT
v_call: TRBV7-3; clone_size: -; j_call: TRBJ2-1; d_call: -; cdr3_aa: CASSPTRTINYNEQFF; cdr3_nt: TGTGCCAGCAGCCCGACGAGGACTATAAACTACAATGAGCAGTTCTTC
v_call: TRBV7-9; clone_size: -; j_call: TRBJ1-2; d_call: -; cdr3_aa: CASSLGDLGSGYTF; cdr3_nt: TGTGCCAGCAGCTTAGGGGACTTGGGATCTGGCTACACCTTC
v_call: TRBV7-2; clone_size: -; j_call: TRBJ1-1; d_call: -; cdr3_aa: CASRPQGGNTEAFF; cdr3_nt: TGTGCCAGCAGGCCTCAGGGTGGTAACACTGAAGCTTTCTTT
v_call: TRBV5-1; clone_size: -; j_call: TRBJ1-5; d_call: -; cdr3_aa: CASRSGPNQPQHF; cdr3_nt: TGCGCCAGCAGGTCAGGCCCCAATCAGCCCCAGCATTTT
v_call: TRBV29-1; clone_size: -; j_call: TRBJ1-2; d_call: -; cdr3_aa: CSVDFGGGYTF; cdr3_nt: TGCAGCGTTGATTTTGGTGGCGGCTACACCTTC
v_call: TRBV5-1; clone_size: -; j_call: TRBJ2-3; d_call: -; cdr3_aa: CASSLGKAGGTDTQYF; cdr3_nt: TGCGCCAGCAGCTTGGGCAAGGCGGGTGGCACAGATACGCAGTATTTT
v_call: TRBV10-3; clone_size: -; j_call: TRBJ1-4; d_call: -; cdr3_aa: CAIGSGIEKLFF; cdr3_nt: TGTGCCATCGGAAGCGGGATTGAAAAACTGTTTTTT
v_call: TRBV18; clone_size: -; j_call: TRBJ2-2; d_call: -; cdr3_aa: CASSKAGQGAGELFF; cdr3_nt: TGTGCCAGCTCAAAGGCAGGGCAAGGCGCCGGGGAGCTGTTTTTT
v_call: TRBV7-2; clone_size: -; j_call: TRBJ2-2; d_call: -; cdr3_aa: CASRRGPDTGELFF; cdr3_nt: TGTGCCAGCCGCAGGGGACCCGACACCGGGGAGCTGTTTTTT
v_call: TRBV6-4; clone_size: -; j_call: TRBJ2-3; d_call: TRBD1; cdr3_aa: CATSGTGLATQYF; cdr3_nt: TGTGCCACCTCCGGGACAGGGTTAGCAACGCAGTATTTT
v_call: TRBV18; clone_size: -; j_call: TRBJ2-3; d_call: TRBD1; cdr3_aa: CASSPPLGQGAEDTQYF; cdr3_nt: TGTGCCAGCTCACCTCCCTTAGGACAGGGGGCTGAAGATACGCAGTATTTT
v_call: TRBV10-2; clone_size: -; j_call: TRBJ1-1; d_call: -; cdr3_aa: CASRRENTEAFF; cdr3_nt: TGCGCCAGCCGACGGGAGAACACTGAAGCTTTCTTT
v_call: TRBV27; clone_size: -; j_call: TRBJ2-3; d_call: TRBD2; cdr3_aa: CASSSPSGTTDTQYF; cdr3_nt: TGTGCCAGCAGTTCCCCTAGCGGGACAACAGATACGCAGTATTTT
v_call: TRBV4-3; clone_size: -; j_call: TRBJ2-5; d_call: TRBD2; cdr3_aa: CASSPGPLSGRETQYF; cdr3_nt: TGCGCCAGCAGCCCGGGTCCCCTAAGCGGGAGGGAGACCCAGTACTTC
v_call: TRBV5-4; clone_size: -; j_call: TRBJ2-7; d_call: -; cdr3_aa: CASRPAPGEDSYEQYF; cdr3_nt: TGTGCCAGCAGGCCCGCCCCCGGAGAGGACTCCTACGAGCAGTACTTC
v_call: TRBV5-4; clone_size: few; j_call: TRBJ1-1; d_call: -; cdr3_aa: CASSFGGGTEAFF; cdr3_nt: TGTGCCAGCAGCTTTGGGGGCGGCACTGAAGCTTTCTTT
v_call: TRBV29-1; clone_size: -; j_call: TRBJ2-6; d_call: -; cdr3_aa: CSVEVLVPGSGANVLTF; cdr3_nt: TGCAGCGTTGAAGTTTTGGTACCGGGGAGTGGGGCCAACGTCCTGACTTTC
v_call: TRBV5-1; clone_size: -; j_call: TRBJ2-2; d_call: -; cdr3_aa: CASSLARGNTGELFF; cdr3_nt: TGCGCCAGCAGCTTGGCGCGGGGGAACACCGGGGAGCTGTTTTTT
v_call: TRBV19; clone_size: -; j_call: TRBJ1-1; d_call: -; cdr3_aa: CASSMGGPEAFF; cdr3_nt: TGTGCCAGTAGTATGGGAGGGCCTGAAGCTTTCTTT
v_call: TRBV5-6; clone_size: -; j_call: TRBJ1-5; d_call: TRBD1; cdr3_aa: CASSKGQGNGNQPQHF; cdr3_nt: TGTGCCAGCAGCAAGGGACAGGGGAACGGAAATCAGCCCCAGCATTTT
v_call: TRBV6-5; clone_size: -; j_call: TRBJ2-7; d_call: TRBD2; cdr3_aa: CASSPLAGGSEQYF; cdr3_nt: TGTGCCAGCAGTCCGCTAGCGGGAGGCTCCGAGCAGTACTTC
v_call: TRBV4-1; clone_size: -; j_call: TRBJ2-7; d_call: TRBD1; cdr3_aa: CASSQVRVGQDVNEQYF; cdr3_nt: TGCGCCAGCAGCCAAGTGAGAGTAGGACAGGATGTCAACGAGCAGTACTTC
v_call: TRBV30; clone_size: -; j_call: TRBJ1-6; d_call: TRBD1; cdr3_aa: CAWSPLGGQGSSSSPLNF; cdr3_nt: TGTGCCTGGAGTCCCCTGGGAGGACAGGGTTCGTCAAGCTCACCCCTCAACTTT
v_call: TRBV10-3; clone_size: -; j_call: TRBJ2-2; d_call: TRBD1; cdr3_aa: CAIRWTGDTGELFF; cdr3_nt: TGTGCCATCAGGTGGACAGGGGACACCGGGGAGCTGTTTTTT
v_call: TRBV5-1; clone_size: once; j_call: TRBJ2-2; d_call: -; cdr3_aa: CASSLAAGDGELFF; cdr3_nt: TGCGCCAGCAGCTTGGCGGCAGGGGACGGGGAGCTGTTTTTT
v_call: TRBV2; clone_size: -; j_call: TRBJ1-2; d_call: TRBD1; cdr3_aa: CASSEGQATYGYTF; cdr3_nt: TGTGCCAGCAGTGAGGGACAGGCGACGTATGGCTACACCTTC